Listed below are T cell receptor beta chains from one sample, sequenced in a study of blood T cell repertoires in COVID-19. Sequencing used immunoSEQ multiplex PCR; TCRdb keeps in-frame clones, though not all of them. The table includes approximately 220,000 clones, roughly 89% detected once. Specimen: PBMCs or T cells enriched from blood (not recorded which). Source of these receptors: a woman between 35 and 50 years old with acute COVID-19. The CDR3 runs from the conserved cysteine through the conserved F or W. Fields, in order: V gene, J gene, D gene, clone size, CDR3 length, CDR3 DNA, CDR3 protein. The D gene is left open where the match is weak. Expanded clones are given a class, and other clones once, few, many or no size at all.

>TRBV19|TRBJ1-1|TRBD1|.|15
TGTGCCAGTAGTACGAGGGACAGGGGGAACACTGAAGCTTTCTTT
CASSTRDRGNTEAFF
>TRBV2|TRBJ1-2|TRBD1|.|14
TGTGCCAGCACCCTGACAGGGGGTGGCTATGGCTACACCTTC
CASTLTGGGYGYTF
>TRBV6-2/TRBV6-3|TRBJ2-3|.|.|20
TGTGCCAGCAGTTACGTATTGGGCTACAAAAGACTAGGCGAGTCAGATACGCAGTATTTT
CASSYVLGYKRLGESDTQYF
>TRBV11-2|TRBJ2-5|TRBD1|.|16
TGTGCCAGCAGCTTAGATCTGGGACAGCAGGGAGAGACCCAGTACTTC
CASSLDLGQQGETQYF
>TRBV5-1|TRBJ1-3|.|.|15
TGCGCCAGCAGCACAACACAGGGCTCTGGAAACACCATATATTTT
CASSTTQGSGNTIYF
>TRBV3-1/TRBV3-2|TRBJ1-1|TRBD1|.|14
TGTGCCAGCAGCCAACGACAGGGGCCCACTGAAGCTTTCTTT
CASSQRQGPTEAFF
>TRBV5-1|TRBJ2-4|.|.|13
TGCGCCAGCAGCTTGGATAGGCCGGGCATTCAGTACTTC
CASSLDRPGIQYF
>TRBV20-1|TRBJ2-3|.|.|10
TGCAGTGCTATCTCAGATACGCAGTATTTT
CSAISDTQYF
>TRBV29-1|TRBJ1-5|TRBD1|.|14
TGCAGCGTTTCCGGGACAGGGAGCAATCAGCCCCAGCATTTT
CSVSGTGSNQPQHF
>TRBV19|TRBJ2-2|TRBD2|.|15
TGTGCCAGTGCTAGCGGGGGGGCGGGCACCGGGGAGCTGTTTTTT
CASASGGAGTGELFF
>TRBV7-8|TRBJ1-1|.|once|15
TGTGCCACCACGACAGGTGGCTCAATGAACACTGAAGCTTTCTTT
CATTTGGSMNTEAFF
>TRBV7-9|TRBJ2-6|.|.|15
TGTGCCAGCAGCTTTGGGGGGACCGGGGCCAACGTCCTGACTTTC
CASSFGGTGANVLTF
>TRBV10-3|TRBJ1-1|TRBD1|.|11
TGTGCCATCAGTGGGGACAGCCAAGCTTTCTTT
CAISGDSQAFF
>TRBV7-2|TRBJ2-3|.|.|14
TGTGCCAGCAGCTTAGTCCCTACCGCAGATACGCAGTATTTT
CASSLVPTADTQYF
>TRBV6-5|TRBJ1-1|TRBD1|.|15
TGTGCCAGCAGTTGGGGGACAGGGGGTTTGGGTGAAGCTTTCTTT
CASSWGTGGLGEAFF
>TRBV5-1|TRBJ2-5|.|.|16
TGCGCCAGCAGCTTGGGAAGTAGCGGAAACCAAGAGACCCAGTACTTC
CASSLGSSGNQETQYF
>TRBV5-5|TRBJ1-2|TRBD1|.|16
TGTGCCAGCAGCTTCGACAGGGTGATTATGGGCTATGGCTACACCTTC
CASSFDRVIMGYGYTF
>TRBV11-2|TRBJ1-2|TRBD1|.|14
TGTGCCAGCAGCTCTGACAGGGGACGGAATGGCTACACCTTC
CASSSDRGRNGYTF
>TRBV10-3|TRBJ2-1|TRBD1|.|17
TGTGCCATCAGTGAACCCTCGGGACAGACTTCCTACAATGAGCAGTTCTTC
CAISEPSGQTSYNEQFF
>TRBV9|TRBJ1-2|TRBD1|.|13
TGTGCCAGCAGCCCGGGACAGGCCTATGGCTACACCTTC
CASSPGQAYGYTF
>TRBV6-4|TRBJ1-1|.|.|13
TGTGCCAGCCGGGGGAATGGGAACACTGAAGCTTTCTTT
CASRGNGNTEAFF
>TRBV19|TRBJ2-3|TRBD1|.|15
TGTGCCAGTAGTCCAGACAGGGGAGAAACAGATACGCAGTATTTT
CASSPDRGETDTQYF
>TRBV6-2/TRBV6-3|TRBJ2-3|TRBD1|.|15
TGTGCCAGCAGTCTCCTACAGGGGGGCACAGATACGCAGTATTTT
CASSLLQGGTDTQYF
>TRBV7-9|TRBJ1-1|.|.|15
TGTGCCAGCAGCGTACCAGGGGAAAGAGGAACTGAAGCTTTCTTT
CASSVPGERGTEAFF
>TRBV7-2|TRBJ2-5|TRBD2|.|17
TGTGCCAGCAGCTTAGCGCTAGCGGGGGGCTCACAAGAGACCCAGTACTTC
CASSLALAGGSQETQYF
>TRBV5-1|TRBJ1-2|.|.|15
TGCGCCAGCAGCTTGAACAGGACCCCGAAAGATGGCTACACCTTC
CASSLNRTPKDGYTF
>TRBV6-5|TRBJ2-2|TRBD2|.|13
TGTGCCAGCAGTCTTAGCGGGGGGAGGGAGCTGTTTTTT
CASSLSGGRELFF
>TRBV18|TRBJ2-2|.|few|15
TGTGCCAGCTCACCTGGGCAGGGAGGCACCGGGGAGCTGTTTTTT
CASSPGQGGTGELFF
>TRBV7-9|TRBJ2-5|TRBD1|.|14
TGTGCCAGCAGAACCGGACAGGGTGAAGAGACCCAGTACTTC
CASRTGQGEETQYF
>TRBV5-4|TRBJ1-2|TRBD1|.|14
TGTGCCAGCAGCCCCCCGACAGGGAACTATGGCTACACCTTC
CASSPPTGNYGYTF
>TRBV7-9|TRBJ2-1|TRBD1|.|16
TGTGCCAGCAGCTGGACAGGGGGCTTGGGCTACAATGAGCAGTTCTTC
CASSWTGGLGYNEQFF
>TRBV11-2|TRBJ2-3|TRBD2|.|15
TGTGCCAGCGGACTAGCGGTTACTAGCACAGATACGCAGTATTTT
CASGLAVTSTDTQYF
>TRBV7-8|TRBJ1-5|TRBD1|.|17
TGTGCCAGCAGCCCGAACAGGGGGCTCTATAGCAATCAGCCCCAGCATTTT
CASSPNRGLYSNQPQHF
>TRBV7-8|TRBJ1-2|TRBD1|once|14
TGTGCCAGCAGCTTAGCCGCAGGGGGAGATGGCTACACCTTC
CASSLAAGGDGYTF
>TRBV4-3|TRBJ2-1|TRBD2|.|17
TGCGCCAGCAGCCAAGGGCTCACTAGCGGGGGGAACAATGAGCAGTTCTTC
CASSQGLTSGGNNEQFF
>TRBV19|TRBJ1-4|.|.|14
TGTGCCAGTAGTATAGCCGGGAACTGGGAAAAACTGTTTTTT
CASSIAGNWEKLFF
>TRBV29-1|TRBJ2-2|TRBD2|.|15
TGCAGCGTCAGGACTAGCGGGGGGAGCACCGGGGAGCTGTTTTTT
CSVRTSGGSTGELFF
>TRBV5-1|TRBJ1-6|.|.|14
TGCGCCAGCAGAGTCACAGACGAACTTTCACCCCTCCACTTT
CASRVTDELSPLHF
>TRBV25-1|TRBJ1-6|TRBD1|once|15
TGTGCCAGCAGTGGGGACAGGGGGAATAATTCACCCCTCCACTTT
CASSGDRGNNSPLHF
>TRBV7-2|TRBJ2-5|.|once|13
TGTGCCAGCAGCTTAGCGACAGGCTCAGCCCAGTACTTC
CASSLATGSAQYF
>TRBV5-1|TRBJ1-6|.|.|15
TGCGCCAGCAGCTTGGCCCCAGGGGCGAATTCACCCCTCCACTTT
CASSLAPGANSPLHF
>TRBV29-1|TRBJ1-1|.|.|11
TGCAGCGTTCAGGCGAACACTGAAGCTTTCTTT
CSVQANTEAFF
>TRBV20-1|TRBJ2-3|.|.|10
TGCAGTGCTAGTGCGGATACGCAGTATTTT
CSASADTQYF
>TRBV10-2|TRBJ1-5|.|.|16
TGCGCCAGCAGTGAGTCCCCAAGAGCTGTTATTCAGCCCCAGCATTTT
CASSESPRAVIQPQHF
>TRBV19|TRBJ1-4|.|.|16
TGTGCCAGTACGGAGAGGGAATTTGCAACTAATGAAAAACTGTTTTTT
CASTEREFATNEKLFF
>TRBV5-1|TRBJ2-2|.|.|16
TGCGCCAGCAGCTTGGCGGAGGGCGGGGACACCGGGGAGCTGTTTTTT
CASSLAEGGDTGELFF
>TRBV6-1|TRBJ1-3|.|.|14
TGTGCCAGCAGTGAAGCAACTGGTGGAAACACCATATATTTT
CASSEATGGNTIYF